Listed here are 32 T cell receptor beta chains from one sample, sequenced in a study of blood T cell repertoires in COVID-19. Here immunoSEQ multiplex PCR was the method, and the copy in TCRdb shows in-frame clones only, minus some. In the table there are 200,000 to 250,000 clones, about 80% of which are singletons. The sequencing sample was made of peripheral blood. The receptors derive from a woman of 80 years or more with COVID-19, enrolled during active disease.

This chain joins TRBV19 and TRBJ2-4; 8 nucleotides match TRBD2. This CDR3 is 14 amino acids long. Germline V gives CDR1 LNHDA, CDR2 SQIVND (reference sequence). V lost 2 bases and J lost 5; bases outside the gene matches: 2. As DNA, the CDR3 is TGTGCCAGTAGTATATCCGGGGGGGAAAACATTCAGTACTTC. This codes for CASSISGGENIQYF.

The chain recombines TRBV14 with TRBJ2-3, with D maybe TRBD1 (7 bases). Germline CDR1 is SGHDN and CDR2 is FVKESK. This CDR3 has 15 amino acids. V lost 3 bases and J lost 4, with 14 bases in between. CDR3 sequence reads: CASSHHRGLPDTQYF. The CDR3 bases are TGTGCCAGCAGCCATCACAGGGGACTCCCAGATACGCAGTATTTT.

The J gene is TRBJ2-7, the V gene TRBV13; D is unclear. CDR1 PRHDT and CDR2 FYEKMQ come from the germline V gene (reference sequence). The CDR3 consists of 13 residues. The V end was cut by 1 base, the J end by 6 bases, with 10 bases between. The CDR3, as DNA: TGTGCCAGCAGCTTAGTTGGTGGGCGCGAGCAGTACTTC. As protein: CASSLVGGREQYF.

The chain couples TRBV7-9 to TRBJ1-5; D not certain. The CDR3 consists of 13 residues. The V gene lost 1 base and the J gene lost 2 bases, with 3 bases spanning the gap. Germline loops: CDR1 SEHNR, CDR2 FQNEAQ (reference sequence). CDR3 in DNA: TGTGCCAGCAGCTTAGTAGGCAATCAGCCCCAGCATTTT. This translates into CASSLVGNQPQHF.

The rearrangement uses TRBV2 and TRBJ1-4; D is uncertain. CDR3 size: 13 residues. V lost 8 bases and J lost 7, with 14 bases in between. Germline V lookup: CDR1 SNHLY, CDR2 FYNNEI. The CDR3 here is CASRGGSFEKLFF. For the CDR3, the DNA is TGTGCCAGCCGTGGCGGCTCCTTTGAAAAACTGTTTTTT.

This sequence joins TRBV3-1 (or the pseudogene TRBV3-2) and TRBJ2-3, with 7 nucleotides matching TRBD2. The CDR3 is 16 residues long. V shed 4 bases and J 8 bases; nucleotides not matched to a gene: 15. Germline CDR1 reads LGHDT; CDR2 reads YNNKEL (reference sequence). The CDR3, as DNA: TGTGCCAGCAGCCCGACTGGGAGCGGTACGGGGGGTACGCAGTATTTT. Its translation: CASSPTGSGTGGTQYF.

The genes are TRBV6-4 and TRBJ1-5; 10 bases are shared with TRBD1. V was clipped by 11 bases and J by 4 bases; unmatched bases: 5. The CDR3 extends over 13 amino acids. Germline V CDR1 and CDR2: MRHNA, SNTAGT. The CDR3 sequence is CAHAGQGNQPQHF. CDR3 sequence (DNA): TGTGCCCACGCGGGACAGGGGAATCAGCCCCAGCATTTT.

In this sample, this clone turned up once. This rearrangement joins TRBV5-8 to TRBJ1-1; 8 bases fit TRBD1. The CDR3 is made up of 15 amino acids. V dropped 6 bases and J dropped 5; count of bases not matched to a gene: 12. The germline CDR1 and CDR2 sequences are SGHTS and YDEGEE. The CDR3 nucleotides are TGTGCCAGCATCCCCCAGGGGGCGTTGGATACTGAAGCTTTCTTT. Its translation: CASIPQGALDTEAFF.

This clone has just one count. Written as DNA, the CDR3 is TGTGCCAGCAGCTCCACATGGGACAGGGTATCCTACAATGAGCAGTTCTTC. Translation gives CASSSTWDRVSYNEQFF. The chain recombines TRBV7-9 with TRBJ2-1; 9 bases fit TRBD1. The V gene's germline CDR1 is SEHNR and CDR2 FQNEAQ (reference sequence). CDR3 length: 17 residues. V shed 4 bases and J 1 base; nucleotides not matched to a gene: 8. The full variable domain, rest sourced from reference TRBV7-9 and TRBJ2-1, is DTGVSQNPRHKITKRGQNVTFRCDPISEHNRLYWYRQTLGQGPEFLTYFQNEAQLEKSRLLSDRFSAERPKGSFSTLEIQRTEQGDSAMYLCASSSTWDRVSYNEQFFGPGTRLTVL.

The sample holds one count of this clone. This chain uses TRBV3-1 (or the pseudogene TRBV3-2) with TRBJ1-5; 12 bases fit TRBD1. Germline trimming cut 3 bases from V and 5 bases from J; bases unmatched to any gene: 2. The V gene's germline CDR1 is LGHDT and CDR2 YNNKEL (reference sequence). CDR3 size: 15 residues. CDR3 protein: CASSQGQGAHQPQHF. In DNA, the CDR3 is TGTGCCAGCAGCCAGGGACAGGGGGCTCATCAGCCCCAGCATTTT.

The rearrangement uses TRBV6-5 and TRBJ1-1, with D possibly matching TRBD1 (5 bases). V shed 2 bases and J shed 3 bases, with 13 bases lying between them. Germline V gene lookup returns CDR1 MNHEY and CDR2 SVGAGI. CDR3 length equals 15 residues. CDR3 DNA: TGTGCCAGCAGTTACAATGCAGGGCTGGACACTGAAGCTTTCTTT. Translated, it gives CASSYNAGLDTEAFF.

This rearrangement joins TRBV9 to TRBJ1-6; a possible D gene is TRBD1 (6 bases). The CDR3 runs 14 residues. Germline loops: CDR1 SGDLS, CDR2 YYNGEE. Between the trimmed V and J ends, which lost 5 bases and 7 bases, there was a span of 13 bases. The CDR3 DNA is TGTGCCAGCAGAGGGCGGCAGGGGAATTCACCCCTCCACTTT. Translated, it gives CASRGRQGNSPLHF.

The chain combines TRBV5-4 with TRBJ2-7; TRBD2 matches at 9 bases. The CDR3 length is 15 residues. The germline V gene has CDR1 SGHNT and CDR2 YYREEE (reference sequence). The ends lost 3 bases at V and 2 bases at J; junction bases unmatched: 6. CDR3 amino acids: CASSYSSGETYEQYF. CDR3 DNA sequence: TGTGCCAGCAGCTATTCTAGCGGGGAGACCTACGAGCAGTACTTC.

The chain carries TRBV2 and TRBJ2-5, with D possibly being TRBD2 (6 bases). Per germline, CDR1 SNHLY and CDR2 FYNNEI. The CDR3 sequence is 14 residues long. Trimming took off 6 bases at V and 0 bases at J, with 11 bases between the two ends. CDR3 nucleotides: TGTGCCAGCAGAGGCGGGACCCACCAAGAGACCCAGTACTTC. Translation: CASRGGTHQETQYF.

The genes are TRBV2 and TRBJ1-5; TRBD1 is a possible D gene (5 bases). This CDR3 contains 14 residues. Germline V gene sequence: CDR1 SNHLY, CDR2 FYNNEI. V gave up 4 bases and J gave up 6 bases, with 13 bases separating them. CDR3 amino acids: CASSVGRGGQPQHF. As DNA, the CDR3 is TGTGCCAGCAGTGTAGGCCGGGGGGGTCAGCCCCAGCATTTT.

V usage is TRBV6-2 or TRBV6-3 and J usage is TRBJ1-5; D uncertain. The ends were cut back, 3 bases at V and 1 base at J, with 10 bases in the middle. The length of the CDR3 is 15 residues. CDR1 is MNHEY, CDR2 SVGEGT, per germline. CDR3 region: CASSYGRLSNQPQHF. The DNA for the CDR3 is TGTGCCAGCAGTTATGGGAGGTTAAGCAATCAGCCCCAGCATTTT.

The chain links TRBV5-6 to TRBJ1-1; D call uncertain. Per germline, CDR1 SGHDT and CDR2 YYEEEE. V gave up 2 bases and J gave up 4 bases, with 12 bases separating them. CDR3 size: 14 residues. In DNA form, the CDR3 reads TGTGCCAGCAGCTTAGTGGCGAGCGGCACTGAAGCTTTCTTT. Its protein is CASSLVASGTEAFF.

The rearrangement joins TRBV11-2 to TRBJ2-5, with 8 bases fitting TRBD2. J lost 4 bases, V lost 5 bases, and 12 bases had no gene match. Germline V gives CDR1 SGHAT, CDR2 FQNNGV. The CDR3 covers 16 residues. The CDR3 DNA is TGTGCCAGCAGCCGCGTGTTTGAGCGGGGGAGAGAGACCCAGTACTTC. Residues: CASSRVFERGRETQYF.

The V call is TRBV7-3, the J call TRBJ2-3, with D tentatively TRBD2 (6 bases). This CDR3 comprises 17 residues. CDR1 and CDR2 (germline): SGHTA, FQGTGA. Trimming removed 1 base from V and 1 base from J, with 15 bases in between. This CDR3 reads CASSLKRLEGGTDTQYF. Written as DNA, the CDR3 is TGTGCCAGCAGCTTAAAGCGACTAGAAGGTGGCACAGATACGCAGTATTTT.

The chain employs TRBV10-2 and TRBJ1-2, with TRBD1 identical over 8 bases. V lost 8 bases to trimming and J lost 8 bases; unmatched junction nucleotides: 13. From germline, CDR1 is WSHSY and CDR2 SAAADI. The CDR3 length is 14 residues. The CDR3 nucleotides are TGCGCCAGCTCTCGGACAGGGACGCTATGGGGCTACACCTTC. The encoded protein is CASSRTGTLWGYTF.

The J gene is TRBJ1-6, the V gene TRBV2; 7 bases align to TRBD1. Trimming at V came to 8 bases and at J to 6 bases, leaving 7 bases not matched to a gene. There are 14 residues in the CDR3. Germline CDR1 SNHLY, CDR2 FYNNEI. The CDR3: CASEAGGSNSPLHF. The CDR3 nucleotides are TGTGCCAGCGAAGCAGGGGGTAGTAATTCACCCCTCCACTTT.

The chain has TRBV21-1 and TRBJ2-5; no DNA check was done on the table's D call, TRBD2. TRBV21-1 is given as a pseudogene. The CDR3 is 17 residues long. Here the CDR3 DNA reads TGTGCCAGTAGATGTGGGGGACTAGCCTTAGTTCTGGAGACCCAGTACTTC. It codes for CASRCGGLALVLETQYF.

CDR3 amino acids: CASSTRDSPNSPLHF. The CDR3 DNA follows: TGCGCCAGCAGCACCAGGGATTCCCCTAATTCACCCCTCCACTTT. This sequence joins TRBV5-1 and TRBJ1-6; maybe TRBD1 (5 bases). Trimming shortened V by 4 bases and J by 6 bases, and 14 bases separated the two germline ends. There are 15 residues in the CDR3. CDR1 is SGHRS and CDR2 is YFSETQ in the germline V gene.

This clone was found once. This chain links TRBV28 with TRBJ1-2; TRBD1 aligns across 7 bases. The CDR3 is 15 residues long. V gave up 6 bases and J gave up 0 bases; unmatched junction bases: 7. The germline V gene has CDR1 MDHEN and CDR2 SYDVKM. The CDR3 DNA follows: TGTGCCAGCAGGACAACAGGGGAAGCTAACTATGGCTACACCTTC. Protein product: CASRTTGEANYGYTF.

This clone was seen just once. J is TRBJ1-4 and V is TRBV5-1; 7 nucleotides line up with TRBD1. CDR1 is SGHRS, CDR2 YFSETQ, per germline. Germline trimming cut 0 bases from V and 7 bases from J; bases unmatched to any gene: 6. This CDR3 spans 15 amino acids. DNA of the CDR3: TGCGCCAGCAGCTTGGAAGGGGGCGCGGGTGAAAAACTGTTTTTT. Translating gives CASSLEGGAGEKLFF.

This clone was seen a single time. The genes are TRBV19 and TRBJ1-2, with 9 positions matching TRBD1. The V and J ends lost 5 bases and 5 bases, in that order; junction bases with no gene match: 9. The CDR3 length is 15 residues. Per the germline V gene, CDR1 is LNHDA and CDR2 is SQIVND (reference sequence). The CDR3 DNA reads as TGTGCCAGTAGTGGGTCCGGGACAGGGCTATATGGCTACACCTTC. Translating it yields CASSGSGTGLYGYTF.

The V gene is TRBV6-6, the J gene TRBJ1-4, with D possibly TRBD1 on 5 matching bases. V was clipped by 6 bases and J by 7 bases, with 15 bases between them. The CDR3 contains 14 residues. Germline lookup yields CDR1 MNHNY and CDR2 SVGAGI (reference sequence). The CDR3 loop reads CASRSQGSSEKLFF. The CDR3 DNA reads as TGTGCCAGCAGAAGCCAGGGTAGTAGTGAAAAACTGTTTTTT.

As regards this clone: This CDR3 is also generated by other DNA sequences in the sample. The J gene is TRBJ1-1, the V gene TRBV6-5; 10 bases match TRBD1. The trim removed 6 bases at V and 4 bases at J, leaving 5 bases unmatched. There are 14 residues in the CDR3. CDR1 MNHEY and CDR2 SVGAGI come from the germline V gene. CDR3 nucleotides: TGTGCCAGCAGCAGAGGACAGGGGGGCACTGAAGCTTTCTTT. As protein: CASSRGQGGTEAFF.

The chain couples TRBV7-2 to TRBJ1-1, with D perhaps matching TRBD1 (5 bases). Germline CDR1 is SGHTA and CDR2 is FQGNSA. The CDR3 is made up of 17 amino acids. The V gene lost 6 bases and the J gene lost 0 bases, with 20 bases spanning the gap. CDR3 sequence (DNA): TGTGCCAGCAGTCTGAGGCTTCAGGGTGGAATGAACACTGAAGCTTTCTTT. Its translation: CASSLRLQGGMNTEAFF.

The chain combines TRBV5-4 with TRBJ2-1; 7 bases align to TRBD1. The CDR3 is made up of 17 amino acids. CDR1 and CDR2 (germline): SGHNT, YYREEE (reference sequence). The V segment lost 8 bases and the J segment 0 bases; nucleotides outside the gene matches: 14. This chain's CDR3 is CASRTGLGSGSYNEQFF. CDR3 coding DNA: TGTGCCAGTAGGACAGGCCTTGGTTCAGGCTCCTACAATGAGCAGTTCTTC. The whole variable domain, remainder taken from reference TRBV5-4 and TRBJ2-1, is ETGVTQSPTHLIKTRGQQVTLRCSSQSGHNTVSWYQQALGQGPQFIFQYYREEENGRGNFPPRFSGLQFPNYSSELNVNALELDDSALYLCASRTGLGSGSYNEQFFGPGTRLTVL.

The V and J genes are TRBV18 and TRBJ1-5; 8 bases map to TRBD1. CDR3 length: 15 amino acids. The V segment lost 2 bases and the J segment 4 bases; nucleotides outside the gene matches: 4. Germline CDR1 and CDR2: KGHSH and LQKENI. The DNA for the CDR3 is TGTGCCAGCTCACCAACAGGGGGACGGAATCAGCCCCAGCATTTT. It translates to CASSPTGGRNQPQHF.

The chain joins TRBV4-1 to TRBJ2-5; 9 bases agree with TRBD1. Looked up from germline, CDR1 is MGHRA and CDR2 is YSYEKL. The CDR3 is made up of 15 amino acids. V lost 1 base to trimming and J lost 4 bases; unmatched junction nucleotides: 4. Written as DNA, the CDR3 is TGCGCCAGCAGCCAAGGCGGGACAGGGAGAGAGACCCAGTACTTC. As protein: CASSQGGTGRETQYF.